This is a list of T cell receptor beta chains from one sample in a study of blood T cell repertoires in COVID-19. Assay used: immunoSEQ multiplex PCR; TCRdb lists only in-frame clones, some missing. The sample yields 200,000 to 250,000 clones, 70% to 90% seen once. The sample taken for sequencing was PBMCs or T cells enriched from blood (not recorded which). These receptors all come from a man aged 30-40 years who had recovered from COVID-19. Each CDR3 is given with its conserved first and last residue. The order of the fields is D gene, clone size, J gene, V gene, CDR3 protein, CDR3 DNA. D genes are given only for firm matches. Clone size is given for some rows only: seen once, a few or many times, or a class if the clone is expanded.

>-|-|TRBJ1-3|TRBV28
CASSPTGSEGNTIYF
TGTGCCAGCAGCCCCACAGGGTCTGAAGGAAACACCATATATTTT
>-|-|TRBJ1-2|TRBV2
CASSEISRLYGYTF
TGTGCCAGCAGTGAAATCTCCCGACTCTATGGCTACACCTTC
>TRBD1|few|TRBJ1-2|TRBV5-6
CASSTRDRVYGYTF
TGTGCCAGCAGCACCAGGGACAGGGTTTATGGCTACACCTTC
>-|-|TRBJ2-2|TRBV10-3
CAIRGRENTGELFF
TGTGCCATCAGGGGCAGGGAGAACACCGGGGAGCTGTTTTTT
>TRBD1|-|TRBJ1-5|TRBV6-1
CASSEGTGGQPQHF
TGTGCCAGCAGTGAAGGGACAGGGGGTCAGCCCCAGCATTTT
>-|-|TRBJ2-7|TRBV6-5
CATQDSSYEQYF
TGTGCCACCCAGGACAGCTCCTACGAGCAGTACTTC
>-|-|TRBJ1-1|TRBV3-1/TRBV3-2
CASSPSDGRINTEAFF
TGTGCCAGCAGCCCGTCCGATGGCAGGATAAACACTGAAGCTTTCTTT
>-|once|TRBJ2-5|TRBV19
CASSYQTEYQETQYF
TGTGCCAGTAGTTACCAGACAGAGTACCAAGAGACCCAGTACTTC
>TRBD1|-|TRBJ2-7|TRBV5-4
CASSPDRAYEQYF
TGTGCCAGCAGCCCCGACAGGGCCTACGAGCAGTACTTC
>-|-|TRBJ2-2|TRBV2
CASSTQGRGTGELFF
TGTGCCAGCAGCACACAGGGCAGGGGCACCGGGGAGCTGTTTTTT
>-|-|TRBJ2-7|TRBV7-2
CASSPGNPYEQYF
TGTGCCAGCAGTCCAGGGAACCCCTACGAGCAGTACTTC
>-|-|TRBJ2-5|TRBV5-1
CASSFNSQETQYF
TGCGCCAGCAGCTTTAACAGCCAAGAGACCCAGTACTTC
>TRBD1|-|TRBJ2-7|TRBV9
CASSTETGGGSEQYF
TGTGCCAGCAGCACAGAGACAGGGGGGGGCTCCGAGCAGTACTTC
>-|-|TRBJ1-3|TRBV18
CASSPYGNSGNTIYF
TGTGCCAGCTCACCGTACGGGAACTCTGGAAACACCATATATTTT
>TRBD2|once|TRBJ2-1|TRBV19
CASSPGLAGGGPFSYNEQFF
TGTGCCAGTAGTCCGGGGCTAGCGGGAGGAGGGCCGTTTTCCTACAATGAGCAGTTCTTC
>-|-|TRBJ1-5|TRBV6-5
CASSYSRGNQPQHF
TGTGCCAGCAGTTACTCGAGAGGGAATCAGCCCCAGCATTTT
>-|-|TRBJ2-2|TRBV7-2
CASKYPGREHTGELFF
TGTGCCAGCAAATACCCGGGGCGGGAACACACCGGGGAGCTGTTTTTT
>-|-|TRBJ1-1|TRBV4-1
CASSHGTGSVTEAFF
TGCGCCAGCAGCCACGGTACAGGGTCGGTCACTGAAGCTTTCTTT
>-|-|TRBJ1-4|TRBV5-8
CASSLAGLAEKLFF
TGTGCCAGCAGCTTGGCAGGGTTGGCTGAAAAACTGTTTTTT
>-|-|TRBJ1-3|TRBV19
CASNSGSGGNTIYF
TGTGCCAGTAATTCAGGGTCTGGTGGAAACACCATATATTTT
>TRBD1|-|TRBJ1-2|TRBV18
CASSPGQGAIGYTF
TGTGCCAGCTCACCAGGACAGGGGGCGATTGGCTACACCTTC
>-|-|TRBJ1-4|TRBV9
CASSVEGDANEKLFF
TGTGCCAGCAGCGTAGAGGGGGACGCTAATGAAAAACTGTTTTTT
>-|-|TRBJ2-1|TRBV24-1
CATSEPRDNNEQFF
TGTGCCACCAGTGAGCCCCGGGACAACAATGAGCAGTTCTTC
>-|-|TRBJ1-1|TRBV29-1
CSGEARRGGTEAFF
TGCAGCGGGGAGGCCAGGCGGGGAGGGACTGAAGCTTTCTTT
>-|-|TRBJ1-2|TRBV15
CATSRGDYGYTF
TGTGCCACCAGCCGGGGGGACTATGGCTACACCTTC
>-|-|TRBJ2-1|TRBV2
CASSRPYDSNNEQFF
TGTGCCAGCAGCAGACCCTACGACAGTAACAATGAGCAGTTCTTC
>-|-|TRBJ1-4|TRBV5-1
CASSLGQNEKLFF
TGCGCCAGCAGCTTGGGCCAGAATGAAAAACTGTTTTTT
>TRBD1|-|TRBJ1-4|TRBV2
CASSDIHRGRVKLFF
TGTGCCAGCAGTGATATACACAGGGGGCGGGTAAAACTGTTTTTT
>-|-|TRBJ2-2|TRBV4-3
CASRQGWSTGELFF
TGCGCCAGCAGGCAGGGTTGGAGCACCGGGGAGCTGTTTTTT